This TCR beta chain was observed in a study of blood T cell repertoires in COVID-19. The data were produced by immunoSEQ multiplex PCR, yet TCRdb's version contains in-frame clones alone and is incomplete. In the table there are about 270,000 clones, 70% to 90% of which are singletons. The CDR3 contains 15 residues. Trimming cost V 4 bases and J 4 bases; bases outside gene matches: 8. Germline CDR1 is MNHEY and CDR2 is SMNVEV (reference sequence). The chain recombines TRBV27 with TRBJ1-2; 8 nucleotides agree with TRBD1. Sequencing was done on a sample of PBMCs or T cells enriched from blood (not recorded which). The receptor comes from an older woman in a cohort exposed to, infected with or recovered from COVID-19 (not recorded which). The CDR3 region is CASSYRGSGGYGYTF. The DNA of the CDR3 is TGTGCCAGCAGTTACAGGGGGTCCGGCGGCTATGGCTACACCTTC.